The next 11 T cell receptor beta chains were all read from a single sample in a study of blood T cell repertoires in COVID-19. The method was immunoSEQ multiplex PCR; TCRdb's version includes in-frame clones alone and lacks a portion of them. The top ten clones hold under 15% of a sample with about 190,000 clones, 70% to 80% of them seen once. Sequences were obtained from peripheral blood. These receptors were collected from a woman in her 50s with acute or convalescent COVID-19.

V and J are TRBV12-5 and TRBJ1-1, with TRBD1 identical over 9 bases. Per the germline V gene, CDR1 is LGHNT and CDR2 is FRNRAP. This CDR3 comprises 19 residues. V shed 2 bases and J 4 bases; nucleotides not matched to a gene: 17. CDR3 nucleotide sequence: TGTGCTAGTGGTTTGCCATCCGGACAGGGGAAGGGTCCTTTCACTGAAGCTTTCTTT. This codes for CASGLPSGQGKGPFTEAFF.

The chain carries TRBV6-5 and TRBJ2-3; TRBD1 might be the D (6 bases). The CDR3 contains 14 residues. V dropped 6 bases and J dropped 3 bases, with 13 bases sitting between them. Germline V CDR1 and CDR2: MNHEY, SVGAGI. The CDR3 DNA reads TGTGCCAGCAGAACAGGGTCGTGGACAGATACGCAGTATTTT. Amino acid sequence: CASRTGSWTDTQYF.

The chain employs TRBV6-1 and TRBJ1-2; 7 bases line up with TRBD1. V lost 2 bases, J lost 7 bases, and 4 bases stayed unmatched. Germline V gene data show CDR1 as MNHNS and CDR2 as SASEGT. The CDR3 sequence is 13 residues long. Written as DNA, the CDR3 is TGTGCCAGCAGTGAATACGACAGGGTTGGCTACACCTTC. Encoded protein: CASSEYDRVGYTF.

The rearrangement joins TRBV18 to TRBJ2-1, with 9 bases matching TRBD1. Trimming removed 3 bases from V and 3 bases from J; junction bases left unmatched: 3. Germline CDR1 is KGHSH and CDR2 is LQKENI. This CDR3 comprises 15 residues. For the CDR3, the DNA is TGTGCCAGCTCACCGGACAGGGGATTCTACAATGAGCAGTTCTTC. Protein product: CASSPDRGFYNEQFF.

The chain uses TRBV19 and TRBJ1-4; no definite D call. The CDR3 contains 17 residues. V was trimmed by 4 bases and J by 0 bases, leaving 15 bases between them. Germline-derived CDR1 and CDR2 are LNHDA and SQIVND (reference sequence). The CDR3 nucleotides read TGTGCCAGTAGTAGGAGGGCCTCCGGGGCAACTAATGAAAAACTGTTTTTT. This codes for CASSRRASGATNEKLFF.

In DNA, the CDR3 is TGTGCCAGCAGCCAAGAAGGGACAGGGTACCACGAGCAGTACTTC. Its translation: CASSQEGTGYHEQYF. This sequence joins TRBV14 and TRBJ2-7, with 9 bases identical to TRBD1. Per the germline V gene, CDR1 is SGHDN and CDR2 is FVKESK. Trimming took 0 bases from V and 5 from J; bases not matched to a gene: 5. There are 15 residues in the CDR3.

Concerning this clone: At the DNA level, this CDR3 is encoded by other sequences in the same sample as well. The chain employs TRBV28 and TRBJ2-7; TRBD2 agrees at 7 bases. The CDR3 consists of 12 residues. Germline V gives CDR1 MDHEN, CDR2 SYDVKM. The V segment lost 2 bases and the J segment 5 bases; nucleotides outside the gene matches: 0. The chain's CDR3 is CASSLAGDEQYF. In nucleotides, the CDR3 is TGTGCCAGCAGTTTAGCGGGGGACGAGCAGTACTTC.

The rearrangement links TRBV19 to TRBJ1-5; 7 bases map to TRBD1. CDR3 size: 15 residues. Germline V gene data show CDR1 as LNHDA and CDR2 as SQIVND (reference sequence). The J segment lost 2 bases and the V segment lost 4 bases, leaving 5 bases of the junction unmatched. For the CDR3, the DNA is TGTGCCAGTAGTACGGGACAGTTGCGCAATCAGCCCCAGCATTTT. This codes for CASSTGQLRNQPQHF. Supplemented by reference TRBV19 and TRBJ1-5, the full variable domain reads DGGITQSPKYLFRKEGQNVTLSCEQNLNHDAMYWYRQDPGQGLRLIYYSQIVNDFQKGDIAEGYSVSREKKESFPLTVTSAQKNPTAFYLCASSTGQLRNQPQHFGDGTRLSIL.

The chain couples TRBV15 to TRBJ2-3; weak D call: TRBD2 (5 bases). Germline CDR1 LNHNV, CDR2 YYDKDF (reference sequence). This CDR3 has 14 residues. V dropped 5 bases and J dropped 3 bases, with 12 bases sitting between them. DNA for the CDR3: TGTGCCACCAGCGAACGGGATTTTACAGATACGCAGTATTTT. Protein product: CATSERDFTDTQYF.

The V gene is TRBV6-1, the J gene TRBJ1-5; 9 bases match TRBD1. CDR3 length: 16 amino acids. The V segment lost 2 bases and the J segment 7 bases; nucleotides outside the gene matches: 9. Germline V gives CDR1 MNHNS, CDR2 SASEGT. For the CDR3, the DNA is TGTGCCAGCAGTGAAATGGTAGGACAGGGGAAACAGCCCCAGCATTTT. The encoded protein is CASSEMVGQGKQPQHF.

This chain uses TRBV9 with TRBJ2-7; 7 nucleotides agree with TRBD1. The length of the CDR3 is 15 residues. V dropped 7 bases and J dropped 1; count of bases not matched to a gene: 11. CDR1 is SGDLS, CDR2 YYNGEE, per germline. The CDR3 reads CASASGTAESYEQYF. The CDR3 nucleotides are TGTGCCAGCGCTTCAGGGACAGCAGAATCCTACGAGCAGTACTTC.